This passage covers 17 T cell receptor beta chains from one sample sequenced in a study of identical twins listed by TCRdb under 2016. The library was produced with 5' RACE. The run used an Illumina HiSeq 2000. The public reads were reprocessed in TCRdb via fastp at Q25 and MiXCR, keeping in-frame beta chains. Rows are unified per CDR3 protein, each entry keeping the most common DNA and genes. Here the sample has some 500,000 distinct CDR3 sequences; approximately 14% occur a single time. The ten largest clones take up approximately 0.98% of the sample. These same records also appear under a second study, on yellow fever vaccine responses in identical twins.

Sequenced input: CD4+ T cells sorted from blood. The receptors derive from a woman between 18 and 29 years old in good health.

This clonotype was observed a few times. The J gene is TRBJ1-1, the V gene TRBV27; a possible D gene is TRBD1 (6 bases). Trimming left V 5 bases short and J 4 bases short, with 14 bases between. CDR3 size: 14 residues. Germline V CDR1 and CDR2: MNHEY, SMNVEV (reference sequence). CDR3 bases: TGTGCCAGCAGTCTCAGGGGTGAGACCACTGAAGCTTTCTTT. Residues: CASSLRGETTEAFF.

The sample holds a few counts of this clonotype. V is TRBV12-3 or TRBV12-4 and J is TRBJ2-3; no definite D call. V lost 6 bases, J lost 6 bases, and 19 bases lay in between. The CDR3 is made up of 15 amino acids. DNA of the CDR3: TGTGCCAGCAGCCCGATGTTAGGTAGTCGGGATACGCAGTATTTT. Protein product: CASSPMLGSRDTQYF.

The genes are TRBV20-1 and TRBJ2-5, with D maybe TRBD2 (6 bases). Germline lookup yields CDR1 DFQATT and CDR2 SNEGSKA (reference sequence). CDR3 length equals 14 residues. With 3 bases removed from V and 5 bases from J, the gap between germline ends came to 16 bases. The CDR3 coding sequence is TGCAGTGCTAGCGGGAGTGGTCCCAGGGAGACCCAGTACTTC. It translates to CSASGSGPRETQYF.

The chain recombines TRBV11-2 with TRBJ2-5, with D possibly TRBD1 on 5 matching bases. The germline V and J ends were trimmed by 5 bases and 4 bases, with 11 bases remaining between them. Per germline, CDR1 SGHAT and CDR2 FQNNGV. This CDR3 has 13 amino acids. CDR3 amino acids: CASSQGRIETQYF. In DNA form, the CDR3 reads TGTGCCAGCAGCCAGGGCCGAATAGAGACCCAGTACTTC.

The genes are TRBV20-1 and TRBJ1-6; D call uncertain. The CDR3 extends over 13 amino acids. Germline CDR1 DFQATT, CDR2 SNEGSKA (reference sequence). The V end was cut by 0 bases, the J end by 5 bases, with 5 bases between. CDR3 loop: CSAREGDNSPLHF. The CDR3 DNA is TGCAGTGCTAGAGAAGGCGATAATTCACCCCTCCACTTT.

The chain has TRBV6-5 and TRBJ2-7; D is perhaps TRBD1 (5 bases). Between the trimmed V and J ends, which lost 2 bases and 4 bases, there was a span of 6 bases. The CDR3 length is 12 residues. Germline V gene data show CDR1 as MNHEY and CDR2 as SVGAGI. This CDR3 reads CASSYKGYEQYF. The CDR3 bases are TGTGCCAGCAGTTACAAGGGGTACGAGCAGTACTTC.

CDR3: CSAPKGRGAYEQYF. As DNA, the CDR3 is TGCAGTGCCCCTAAGGGGCGCGGGGCCTACGAGCAGTACTTC. The genes are TRBV20-1 and TRBJ2-7, with a tentative D call TRBD2 (6 bases). Germline CDR1 and CDR2: DFQATT and SNEGSKA (reference sequence). The length of the CDR3 is 14 residues. V was pared by 6 bases and J by 2 bases, with 17 bases between.

This clonotype was seen a handful of times. This chain links TRBV6-2 or TRBV6-3 with TRBJ2-2; D remains ambiguous. Germline-derived CDR1 and CDR2 are MNHEY and SVGEGT. Trimming took 8 bases from V and 6 from J, leaving 7 bases between them. The CDR3 extends over 11 amino acids. Written as DNA, the CDR3 is TGTGCCAGCGCCATTCCCGGGGAGCTGTTTTTT. Protein: CASAIPGELFF.

The rearrangement joins TRBV25-1 to TRBJ2-5; 10 nucleotides agree with TRBD1. The CDR3 consists of 18 residues. The germline CDR1 and CDR2 sequences are MGHDK and SYGVNS. The V gene end was trimmed by 4 bases and the J gene end by 4 bases; junction bases not matched to a gene: 15. CDR3 loop: CASSGALWTGGDRETQYF. CDR3 nucleotides: TGTGCCAGCAGTGGCGCTCTTTGGACAGGGGGGGACCGAGAGACCCAGTACTTC.

The gene calls are TRBV20-1 and TRBJ2-1; possibly TRBD1 for D (5 bases). Germline V gives CDR1 DFQATT, CDR2 SNEGSKA (reference sequence). V was pared by 3 bases and J by 4 bases, with 16 bases between. The CDR3 extends over 15 amino acids. The CDR3 bases are TGCAGTGCTAGTCTGGGGCCAGACCCGTACAATGAGCAGTTCTTC. Its protein is CSASLGPDPYNEQFF.

The chain uses TRBV6-5 and TRBJ2-3; 7 bases are shared with TRBD2. Trimming at V came to 0 bases and at J to 2 bases, leaving 5 bases not matched to a gene. This CDR3 has 16 residues. CDR1 and CDR2 (germline): MNHEY, SVGAGI. CDR3 protein: CASSYSSSGFTDTQYF. The CDR3 DNA reads as TGTGCCAGCAGTTACTCGTCTAGCGGTTTCACAGATACGCAGTATTTT.

This clonotype was observed a handful of times. V and J are TRBV7-2 and TRBJ2-1, with D unclear. The CDR3 is 14 amino acids. Germline V CDR1 and CDR2: SGHTA, FQGNSA. Trimming cost V 2 bases and J 4 bases, with 9 bases left between them. The CDR3 region has the DNA TGTGCCAGCAGCTTAATGCATCGGTACAATGAGCAGTTCTTC. Protein: CASSLMHRYNEQFF.

This clonotype has at least ten counts. V and J are TRBV27 and TRBJ2-7; tentative D call: TRBD2 (7 bases). Trimming cost V 5 bases and J 2 bases, with 19 bases left between them. The CDR3 is 16 residues long. Germline CDR1 reads MNHEY; CDR2 reads SMNVEV (reference sequence). DNA for the CDR3: TGTGCCAGCAGTAGGGGGGAGGGCAAAGTGCCCTACGAGCAGTACTTC. Amino acid sequence: CASSRGEGKVPYEQYF.

This clonotype was counted only a few times. The chain has TRBV18 and TRBJ2-3; D remains unclear. CDR3 size: 15 residues. Germline CDR1 is KGHSH and CDR2 is LQKENI. Trimming left V 1 base short and J 2 bases short, with 10 bases between. CDR3: CASSPRESYTDTQYF. CDR3 bases: TGTGCCAGCTCACCACGTGAATCCTACACAGATACGCAGTATTTT. The whole variable domain, filled in from reference TRBV18 and TRBJ2-3, reads NAGVMQNPRHLVRRRGQEARLRCSPMKGHSHVYWYRQLPEEGLKFMVYLQKENIIDESGMPKERFSAEFPKEGPSILRIQQVVRGDSAAYFCASSPRESYTDTQYFGPGTRLTVL.

This clonotype was counted at least ten times. This chain uses TRBV29-1 with TRBJ2-3; 7 bases are a match to TRBD2. Germline CDR1 is SQVTM and CDR2 is ANQGSEA. The CDR3 has 13 amino acids. Trimming at V came to 8 bases and at J to 1 base, leaving 6 bases not matched to a gene. The CDR3 DNA sequence: TGCAGCAGTGAGCGGGACCGCACAGATACGCAGTATTTT. Its translation is CSSERDRTDTQYF.

J is TRBJ2-7 and V is TRBV7-6, with 9 bases lining up with TRBD1. The CDR3 spans 14 residues. Germline lookup yields CDR1 SGHVS and CDR2 FNYEAQ. V shed 5 bases and J 6 bases; nucleotides not matched to a gene: 8. The CDR3: CASSIGDRALEQYF. CDR3 nucleotide sequence: TGTGCCAGCAGCATAGGGGACAGGGCGCTCGAGCAGTACTTC.

The gene calls are TRBV5-1 and TRBJ2-2, with TRBD1 as a possible D gene (5 bases). This CDR3 is 14 amino acids long. V was trimmed by 5 bases and J by 1 base, leaving 9 bases between them. The germline V gene encodes CDR1 SGHRS and CDR2 YFSETQ. The CDR3 DNA reads as TGCGCCAGCAGACTTGGACAGAACACCGGGGAGCTGTTTTTT. Protein product: CASRLGQNTGELFF.